Following are 9 T cell receptor beta chains from one sample sequenced in a study of CD4+ T cells in melanoma. The assay was immunoSEQ multiplex PCR, and TCRdb's table has in-frame clones only and misses some. The sample has more than 13,000 clones, about 64% seen once; the top ten hold over 11%. The material sequenced was cells from a culture (not recorded whether cultured in vitro). The receptors were sampled from a human donor with melanoma.

The table lists this clone with a few counts. The chain links TRBV6-5 to TRBJ1-2; 7 nucleotides line up with TRBD1. Germline V gene lookup returns CDR1 MNHEY and CDR2 SVGAGI. Trimming at V came to 5 bases and at J to 4 bases, leaving 4 bases not matched to a gene. The CDR3 is 13 residues long. The CDR3 protein is CASSKDRLYGYTF. The CDR3 DNA follows: TGTGCCAGCAGTAAGGACAGGCTCTATGGCTACACCTTC.

The chain carries TRBV4-2 and TRBJ2-7; maybe TRBD2 (5 bases). The V end was cut by 0 bases, the J end by 4 bases, with 16 bases between. This CDR3 contains 16 residues. Germline V lookup: CDR1 LGHNA, CDR2 YNFKEQ. CDR3 nucleotides: TGTGCCAGCAGCCAAGATGTAGAGGGCTCGATATACGAGCAGTACTTC. As protein: CASSQDVEGSIYEQYF.

CDR3 sequence reads: CASSLRQPSTDTQYF. The CDR3 DNA is TGTGCCAGCAGCTTACGACAGCCTAGCACAGATACGCAGTATTTT. The rearrangement uses TRBV11-2 and TRBJ2-3; TRBD1 might be the D (5 bases). V was pared by 2 bases and J by 0 bases, with 9 bases between. CDR1 and CDR2 (germline): SGHAT, FQNNGV. This CDR3 has 15 residues.

The V call is TRBV18, the J call TRBJ2-1; D might be TRBD1 or TRBD2, each matching 5 bases. CDR3 length equals 14 residues. From germline, CDR1 is KGHSH and CDR2 LQKENI. Trimming removed 3 bases at V and 6 bases at J, with 12 bases between. CDR3 DNA sequence: TGTGCCAGCTCACCCTCGGACGGGACCAATGAGCAGTTCTTC. This encodes CASSPSDGTNEQFF.

This clone was observed once. The chain links TRBV10-1 to TRBJ2-7; no definite D call. V was shortened by 5 bases and J by 3 bases, with 11 bases between the two germline ends. Germline CDR1 reads WNHNN; CDR2 reads SYGVQD (reference sequence). There are 13 residues in the CDR3. The chain's CDR3 is CASSLAGSYEQYF. The CDR3 DNA reads TGCGCCAGCAGTTTGGCAGGCAGCTACGAGCAGTACTTC.

This rearrangement joins TRBV27 to TRBJ1-5; tentatively, D is TRBD1 (5 bases). CDR3 length equals 14 residues. CDR1 is MNHEY, CDR2 SMNVEV, per germline (reference sequence). Trimming took off 1 base at V and 5 bases at J, with 9 bases between the two ends. In DNA form, the CDR3 reads TGTGCCAGCAGTTTATGGGGCGCTGATCAGCCCCAGCATTTT. Protein product: CASSLWGADQPQHF.

V and J are TRBV5-1 and TRBJ2-5; the D gene is possibly TRBD1 (6 bases). With 2 bases removed from V and 5 bases from J, the gap between germline ends came to 10 bases. CDR1 is SGHRS, CDR2 YFSETQ, per germline. The CDR3 is 13 amino acids. The CDR3 here is CASSLQGLETQYF. The CDR3 coding sequence is TGCGCCAGCAGCTTACAGGGCTTGGAGACCCAGTACTTC.

The chain has TRBV6-6 and TRBJ2-1; D is unresolved. V was shortened by 2 bases and J by 8 bases, with 13 bases between the two germline ends. Germline V gene data show CDR1 as MNHNY and CDR2 as SVGAGI (reference sequence). The CDR3 loop spans 14 amino acids. The CDR3, as DNA: TGTGCCAGCAGTTACGACCGACGAGTAGATGAGCAGTTCTTC. It translates to CASSYDRRVDEQFF.

This clone has a handful of counts. The gene calls are TRBV11-2 and TRBJ1-6, with 7 bases fitting TRBD1. Germline trimming cut 7 bases from V and 0 bases from J; bases unmatched to any gene: 6. Germline values: CDR1 SGHAT, CDR2 FQNNGV. The CDR3 loop spans 16 amino acids. The CDR3 region is CASNEPGGSYNSPLHF. The CDR3 region has the DNA TGTGCCAGCAACGAACCAGGGGGCTCCTATAATTCACCCCTCCACTTT.